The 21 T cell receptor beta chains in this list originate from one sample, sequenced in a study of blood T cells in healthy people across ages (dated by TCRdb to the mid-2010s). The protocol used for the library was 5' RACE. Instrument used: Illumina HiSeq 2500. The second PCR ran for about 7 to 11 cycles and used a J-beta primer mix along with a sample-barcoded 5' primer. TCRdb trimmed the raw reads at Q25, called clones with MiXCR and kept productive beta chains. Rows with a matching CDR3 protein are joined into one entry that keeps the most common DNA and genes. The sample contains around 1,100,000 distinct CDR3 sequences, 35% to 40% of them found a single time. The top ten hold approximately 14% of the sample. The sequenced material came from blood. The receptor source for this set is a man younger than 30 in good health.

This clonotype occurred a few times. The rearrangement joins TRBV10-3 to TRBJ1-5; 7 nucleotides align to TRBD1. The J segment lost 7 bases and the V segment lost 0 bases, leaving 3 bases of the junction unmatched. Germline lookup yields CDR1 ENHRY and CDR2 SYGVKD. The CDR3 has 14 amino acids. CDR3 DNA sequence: TGTGCCATCAGTGAGTCGAAGGGGGCCCAGCCCCAGCATTTT. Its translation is CAISESKGAQPQHF.

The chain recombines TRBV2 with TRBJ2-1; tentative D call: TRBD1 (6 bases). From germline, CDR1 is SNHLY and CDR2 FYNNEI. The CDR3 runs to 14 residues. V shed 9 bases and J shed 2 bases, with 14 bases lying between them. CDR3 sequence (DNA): TGTGCCAGTTCCCGGGACACTGCCTACAATGAGCAGTTCTTC. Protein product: CASSRDTAYNEQFF. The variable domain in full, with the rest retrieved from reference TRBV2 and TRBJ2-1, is EPEVTQTPSHQVTQMGQEVILRCVPISNHLYFYWYRQILGQKVEFLVSFYNNEISEKSEIFDDQFSVERPDGSNFTLKIRSTKLEDSAMYFCASSRDTAYNEQFFGPGTRLTVL.

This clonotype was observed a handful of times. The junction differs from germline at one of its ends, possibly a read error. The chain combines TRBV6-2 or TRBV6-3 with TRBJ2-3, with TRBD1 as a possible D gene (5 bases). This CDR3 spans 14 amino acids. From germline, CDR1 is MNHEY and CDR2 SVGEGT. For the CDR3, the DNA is TGTGCCAGCAGTAACTCCAGAGCAGGGTCTACGCAGTATTTT. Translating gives CASSNSRAGSTQYF.

This CDR3 is CASSQPQGWRTEAFF. CDR3 in DNA: TGTGCCAGCAGCCAGCCACAGGGGTGGAGGACTGAAGCTTTCTTT. The chain joins TRBV14 to TRBJ1-1, with 7 bases identical to TRBD1. Germline V gene sequence: CDR1 SGHDN, CDR2 FVKESK. There are 15 residues in the CDR3. Trimming took 3 bases from V and 5 from J; bases not matched to a gene: 9.

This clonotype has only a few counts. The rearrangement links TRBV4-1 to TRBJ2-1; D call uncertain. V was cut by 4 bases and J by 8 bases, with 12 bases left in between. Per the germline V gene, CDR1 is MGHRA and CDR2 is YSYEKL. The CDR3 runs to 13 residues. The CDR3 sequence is CASSPLILDEQFF. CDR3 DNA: TGCGCCAGCAGCCCCCTAATACTCGATGAGCAGTTCTTC.

CDR3: CSATGLTNYGYTF. The CDR3 coding sequence is TGCAGTGCTACCGGACTAACCAACTATGGCTACACCTTC. V usage is TRBV20-1 and J usage is TRBJ1-2; D is unresolved. CDR1 and CDR2 from the germline V gene are DFQATT and SNEGSKA (reference sequence). This CDR3 is 13 amino acids long. V was clipped by 4 bases and J by 2 bases, with 11 bases between them.

The CDR3: CASIQALAGEYNEQYF. The CDR3 DNA sequence: TGTGCCAGCATCCAGGCCCTAGCGGGCGAGTACAATGAGCAGTACTTC. V is TRBV6-2 or TRBV6-3 and J is TRBJ2-1; 8 nucleotides align to TRBD2. The J call may be faulty, since TRBJ2-7 better matches the DNA end. CDR1 and CDR2 from the germline V gene are MNHEY and SVGEGT. This CDR3 region has 16 residues.

CDR3 DNA sequence: TGTGCCAGCATGAGAGGCAAGAACACTGAAGCTTTCTTT. This gives the protein CASMRGKNTEAFF. V usage is TRBV2 and J usage is TRBJ1-1; the D is unclear. This CDR3 comprises 13 residues. Germline values: CDR1 SNHLY, CDR2 FYNNEI. V gave up 7 bases and J gave up 1 base, with 10 bases separating them.

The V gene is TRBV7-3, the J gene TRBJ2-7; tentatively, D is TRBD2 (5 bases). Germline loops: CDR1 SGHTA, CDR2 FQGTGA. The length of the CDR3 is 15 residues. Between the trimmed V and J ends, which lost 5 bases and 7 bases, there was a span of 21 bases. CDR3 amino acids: CASSLPSARGNEQYF. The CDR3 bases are TGTGCCAGCAGCCTTCCCTCAGCGCGAGGGAATGAGCAGTACTTC.

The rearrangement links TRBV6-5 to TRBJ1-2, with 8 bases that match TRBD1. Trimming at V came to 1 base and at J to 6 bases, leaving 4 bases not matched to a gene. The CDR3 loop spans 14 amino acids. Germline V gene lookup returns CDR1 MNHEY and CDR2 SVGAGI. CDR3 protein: CASSYFRGQDGYTF. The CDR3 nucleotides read TGTGCCAGCAGTTACTTCAGGGGACAGGATGGCTACACCTTC.

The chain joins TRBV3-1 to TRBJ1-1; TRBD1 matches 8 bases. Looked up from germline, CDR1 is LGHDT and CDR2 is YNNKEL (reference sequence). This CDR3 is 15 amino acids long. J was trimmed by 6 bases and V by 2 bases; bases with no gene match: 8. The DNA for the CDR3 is TGTGCCAGCAGCCAAAGGACAGGACAGGGAGCTGAAGCTTTCTTT. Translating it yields CASSQRTGQGAEAFF.

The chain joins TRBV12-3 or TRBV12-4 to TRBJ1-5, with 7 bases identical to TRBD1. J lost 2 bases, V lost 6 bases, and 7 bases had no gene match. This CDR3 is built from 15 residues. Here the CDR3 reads CASSVTGQRNQPQHF. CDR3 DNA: TGTGCCAGCAGCGTGACAGGGCAACGCAATCAGCCCCAGCATTTT.

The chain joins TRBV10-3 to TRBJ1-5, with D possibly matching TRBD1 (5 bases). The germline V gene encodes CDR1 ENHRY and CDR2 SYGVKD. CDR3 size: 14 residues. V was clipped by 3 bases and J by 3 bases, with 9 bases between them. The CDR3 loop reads CAISERGANQPQHF. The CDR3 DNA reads TGTGCCATCAGTGAAAGGGGTGCCAATCAGCCCCAGCATTTT.

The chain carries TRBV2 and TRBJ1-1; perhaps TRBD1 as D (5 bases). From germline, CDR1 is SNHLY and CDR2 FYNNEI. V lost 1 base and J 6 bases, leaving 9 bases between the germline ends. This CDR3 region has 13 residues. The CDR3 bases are TGTGCCAGCAGTGAAGGGGACGGCCCTGAAGCTTTCTTT. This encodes CASSEGDGPEAFF.

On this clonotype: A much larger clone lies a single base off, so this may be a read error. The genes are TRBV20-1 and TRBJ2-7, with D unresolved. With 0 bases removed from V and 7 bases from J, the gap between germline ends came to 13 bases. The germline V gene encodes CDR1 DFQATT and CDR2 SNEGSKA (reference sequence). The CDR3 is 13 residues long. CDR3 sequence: CSARDSWANEQYF. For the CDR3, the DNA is TGCAGTGCTAGAGATAGTTGGGCCAATGAGCAGTACTTC.

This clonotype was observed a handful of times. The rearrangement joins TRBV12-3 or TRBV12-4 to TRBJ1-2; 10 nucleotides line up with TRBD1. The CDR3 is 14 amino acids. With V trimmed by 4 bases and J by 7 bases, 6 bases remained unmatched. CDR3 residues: CASSSADRGGGYTF. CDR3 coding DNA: TGTGCCAGCAGTTCCGCGGACAGGGGGGGTGGCTACACCTTC.

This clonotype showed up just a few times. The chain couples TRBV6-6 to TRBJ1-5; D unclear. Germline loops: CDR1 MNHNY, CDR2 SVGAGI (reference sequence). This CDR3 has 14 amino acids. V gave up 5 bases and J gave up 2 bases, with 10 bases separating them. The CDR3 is CASSVLEGNQPQHF. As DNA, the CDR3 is TGTGCCAGCAGTGTTCTCGAGGGCAATCAGCCCCAGCATTTT.

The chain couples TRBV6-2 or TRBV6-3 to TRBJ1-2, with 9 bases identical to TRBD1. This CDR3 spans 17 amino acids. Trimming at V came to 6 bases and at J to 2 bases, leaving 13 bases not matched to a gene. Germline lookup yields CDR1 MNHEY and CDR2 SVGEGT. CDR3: CASRLTGGAWTNYGYTF. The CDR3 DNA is TGTGCCAGCAGACTAACAGGGGGCGCGTGGACAAACTATGGCTACACCTTC.

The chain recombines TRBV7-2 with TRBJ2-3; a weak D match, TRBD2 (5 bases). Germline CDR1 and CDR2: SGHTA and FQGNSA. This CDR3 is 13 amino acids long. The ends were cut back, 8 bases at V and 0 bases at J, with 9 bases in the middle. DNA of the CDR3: TGTGCCAGCGGGCGGGCTAGCACAGATACGCAGTATTTT. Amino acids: CASGRASTDTQYF.

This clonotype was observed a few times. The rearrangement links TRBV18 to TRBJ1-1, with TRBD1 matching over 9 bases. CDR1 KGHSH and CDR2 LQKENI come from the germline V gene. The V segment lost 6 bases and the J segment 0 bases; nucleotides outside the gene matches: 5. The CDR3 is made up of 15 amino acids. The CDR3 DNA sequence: TGTGCCAGCTCTTTCGGACAGGGGCTGAACACTGAAGCTTTCTTT. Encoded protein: CASSFGQGLNTEAFF.

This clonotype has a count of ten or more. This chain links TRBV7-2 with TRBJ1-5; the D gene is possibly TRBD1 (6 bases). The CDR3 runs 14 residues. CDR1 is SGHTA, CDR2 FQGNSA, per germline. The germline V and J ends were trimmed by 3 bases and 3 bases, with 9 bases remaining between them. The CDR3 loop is CASSLRQDNQPQHF. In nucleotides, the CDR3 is TGTGCCAGCAGCTTGAGACAGGACAATCAGCCCCAGCATTTT.